These T cell receptor beta chains were read from a single sample in a study of regulatory T cells in long-lasting Graves disease. Via MiXCR, TCRdb re-called the multiplex PCR reads, giving one row per CDR3 protein. Of under 450,000 distinct CDR3 sequences in the sample, about 17% were seen once. The data were also submitted as part of a second study, on T cells in Graves' hyperthyroidism and ophthalmopathy.

The starting material was peripheral blood mononuclear cells (PBMCs), obtained at new diagnosis, from a patient treated with antithyroid drugs. These TCRs come from a woman under 30 with Graves disease. The CDR3 runs from the conserved cysteine through the conserved F or W. The order of the fields is V gene, J gene, clone size, D gene, CDR3 length, CDR3 DNA, CDR3 protein. The D gene is left open where the match is weak. Not all rows give a size; the values are once, few, many and, for expanded clones, a class.

V gene: TRBV11-2
J gene: TRBJ2-3
clone size: -
D gene: TRBD2
CDR3 length: 16
CDR3 DNA: TGTGCCAGCAGCCAAGACTCTAGCGGGAGTCCAGATACGCAGTATTTT
CDR3 protein: CASSQDSSGSPDTQYF

V gene: TRBV9
J gene: TRBJ1-6
clone size: -
D gene: TRBD1
CDR3 length: 15
CDR3 DNA: TGTGCCAGCAGCGTGGGACAGGGAGGCTATTCACCCCTCCACTTT
CDR3 protein: CASSVGQGGYSPLHF

V gene: TRBV5-1
J gene: TRBJ2-3
clone size: -
D gene: -
CDR3 length: 13
CDR3 DNA: TGCGCCAGCAGCGCCTCTAGCACAGATACGCAGTATTTT
CDR3 protein: CASSASSTDTQYF

V gene: TRBV2
J gene: TRBJ2-7
clone size: many
D gene: TRBD2
CDR3 length: 14
CDR3 DNA: TGTGCCAGCACCCCGGGACTAGCGGGGATTGAGCAGTACTTC
CDR3 protein: CASTPGLAGIEQYF

V gene: TRBV7-9
J gene: TRBJ1-5
clone size: few
D gene: TRBD1
CDR3 length: 15
CDR3 DNA: TGTGCCAGCAGCCCACTTGGGACAGGGGTCCAGCCCCAGCATTTT
CDR3 protein: CASSPLGTGVQPQHF

V gene: TRBV20-1
J gene: TRBJ1-4
clone size: few
D gene: TRBD1
CDR3 length: 16
CDR3 DNA: TGCAGTGCGGCTCCGGGACAGCGGGCAACTAATGAAAAACTGTTTTTT
CDR3 protein: CSAAPGQRATNEKLFF

V gene: TRBV19
J gene: TRBJ2-5
clone size: -
D gene: -
CDR3 length: 13
CDR3 DNA: TGTGCCAGTAGTGGGTCCCTCCAAGAGACCCAGTACTTC
CDR3 protein: CASSGSLQETQYF

V gene: TRBV9
J gene: TRBJ1-1
clone size: few
D gene: -
CDR3 length: 15
CDR3 DNA: TGTGCCAGCAGCAACCGGGAGTCCCAGAACACTGAAGCTTTCTTT
CDR3 protein: CASSNRESQNTEAFF

V gene: TRBV2
J gene: TRBJ2-1
clone size: -
D gene: -
CDR3 length: 11
CDR3 DNA: TGTGCCAGCACGGGTGCGCATGAGCAGTTCTTC
CDR3 protein: CASTGAHEQFF

V gene: TRBV20-1
J gene: TRBJ1-6
clone size: -
D gene: TRBD1
CDR3 length: 15
CDR3 DNA: TGCAGTGCTGAGCCGATACAGGGGAACAATTCACCCCTCCACTTT
CDR3 protein: CSAEPIQGNNSPLHF

V gene: TRBV28
J gene: TRBJ2-7
clone size: many
D gene: -
CDR3 length: 13
CDR3 DNA: TGTGCCAGCAGGCGGACAATATCCTACGAGCAGTACTTC
CDR3 protein: CASRRTISYEQYF

V gene: TRBV5-1
J gene: TRBJ2-1
clone size: many
D gene: TRBD2
CDR3 length: 17
CDR3 DNA: TGCGCCAGCAGCCACCTTGCGGTCGGACTAGCGGGAGATGAGCAGTTCTTC
CDR3 protein: CASSHLAVGLAGDEQFF

V gene: TRBV18
J gene: TRBJ2-7
clone size: -
D gene: -
CDR3 length: 12
CDR3 DNA: TGTGCCAGCTCACCCGTGGCCGGGGAGCAGTACTTC
CDR3 protein: CASSPVAGEQYF

V gene: TRBV5-1
J gene: TRBJ1-4
clone size: few
D gene: -
CDR3 length: 13
CDR3 DNA: TGCGCCAGCAGCTCAGCAGCTAATGAAAAGCTGTTTTTT
CDR3 protein: CASSSAANEKLFF

V gene: TRBV2
J gene: TRBJ2-7
clone size: -
D gene: TRBD1
CDR3 length: 14
CDR3 DNA: TGTGCCAGCAGTAAAGGGACAGGGATCTACGAGCAGTACTTC
CDR3 protein: CASSKGTGIYEQYF

V gene: TRBV20-1
J gene: TRBJ2-3
clone size: many
D gene: TRBD2
CDR3 length: 18
CDR3 DNA: TGCAGTATGTCCCCTTCTAGCGGGGGAGCTCCCAGCGAGCCTACGCAGTATTTT
CDR3 protein: CSMSPSSGGAPSEPTQYF

V gene: TRBV12-3/TRBV12-4
J gene: TRBJ2-5
clone size: many
D gene: TRBD2
CDR3 length: 17
CDR3 DNA: TGTGCCAGCAAAATTTGGGGGCTAGCGGGGGTCCAAGAGACCCAGTACTTC
CDR3 protein: CASKIWGLAGVQETQYF

V gene: TRBV20-1
J gene: TRBJ2-7
clone size: many
D gene: TRBD1
CDR3 length: 14
CDR3 DNA: TGCAGTGCTAGCCCCGGGACAGGGACCTACGAGCAGTACTTC
CDR3 protein: CSASPGTGTYEQYF

V gene: TRBV5-1
J gene: TRBJ2-5
clone size: -
D gene: TRBD1
CDR3 length: 15
CDR3 DNA: TGCGCCAGCAGCACGGACAGGCCCCGGAGAGAGACCCAGTACTTC
CDR3 protein: CASSTDRPRRETQYF

V gene: TRBV7-9
J gene: TRBJ2-1
clone size: many
D gene: -
CDR3 length: 15
CDR3 DNA: TGTGCCAGCAGGCCAGATACCGGGGAAAGGAATGAGCAGTTCTTC
CDR3 protein: CASRPDTGERNEQFF

V gene: TRBV7-9
J gene: TRBJ2-1
clone size: many
D gene: TRBD2
CDR3 length: 15
CDR3 DNA: TGTGCCAGCAGCCGCGGGACTAGCGTATACAATGAGCAGTTCTTC
CDR3 protein: CASSRGTSVYNEQFF

V gene: TRBV27
J gene: TRBJ2-1
clone size: -
D gene: TRBD2
CDR3 length: 16
CDR3 DNA: TGTGCCAGCCCCGGATTAGCGGGGAGGTCCTACAATGAGCAGTTCTTC
CDR3 protein: CASPGLAGRSYNEQFF

V gene: TRBV12-3/TRBV12-4
J gene: TRBJ2-5
clone size: many
D gene: -
CDR3 length: 13
CDR3 DNA: TGTGCCAGCAGCTGGGCTAGGAGGACTGCCCAGTACTTC
CDR3 protein: CASSWARRTAQYF

V gene: TRBV24-1
J gene: TRBJ1-1
clone size: -
D gene: -
CDR3 length: 13
CDR3 DNA: TGTGCCACCTCGGGACGGGGAAACACTGAAGCTTTCTTT
CDR3 protein: CATSGRGNTEAFF

V gene: TRBV12-3/TRBV12-4
J gene: TRBJ1-1
clone size: few
D gene: -
CDR3 length: 15
CDR3 DNA: TGTGCCAGCAGTTTGGGCCAGTCTATGAACACTGAAGCTTTCTTT
CDR3 protein: CASSLGQSMNTEAFF

V gene: TRBV28
J gene: TRBJ2-1
clone size: -
D gene: -
CDR3 length: 15
CDR3 DNA: TGTGCCAGCAGTCCACCTCCGGATGGGTACAATGAGCAGTTCTTC
CDR3 protein: CASSPPPDGYNEQFF

V gene: TRBV29-1
J gene: TRBJ2-1
clone size: many
D gene: TRBD2
CDR3 length: 18
CDR3 DNA: TGCAGCGTTGGTCGAAGACTAGCGGGAGGTAGCTCCTACAATGAGCAGTTCTTC
CDR3 protein: CSVGRRLAGGSSYNEQFF

V gene: TRBV20-1
J gene: TRBJ2-3
clone size: few
D gene: TRBD2
CDR3 length: 15
CDR3 DNA: TGCAGTGCTAGAGTTTCCCCGACTAGCGGAGATACGCAGTATTTT
CDR3 protein: CSARVSPTSGDTQYF

V gene: TRBV10-3
J gene: TRBJ1-6
clone size: many
D gene: -
CDR3 length: 13
CDR3 DNA: TGTGCCATCAGTGATCAGGAGAATTCACCCCTCCACTTT
CDR3 protein: CAISDQENSPLHF

V gene: TRBV5-1
J gene: TRBJ2-2
clone size: many
D gene: TRBD2
CDR3 length: 15
CDR3 DNA: TGCGCCAGCGGGACTAGCGGGGGATTAACCGGGGAGCTGTTTTTT
CDR3 protein: CASGTSGGLTGELFF

V gene: TRBV29-1
J gene: TRBJ2-1
clone size: many
D gene: TRBD1
CDR3 length: 12
CDR3 DNA: TGCAGCGTTGGACAGGGGGTGAATGAGCAGTTCTTC
CDR3 protein: CSVGQGVNEQFF

V gene: TRBV2
J gene: TRBJ2-7
clone size: many
D gene: -
CDR3 length: 14
CDR3 DNA: TGTGCCAGCAGTGAATCCGTTACCGTTTTCGAGCAGTACTTC
CDR3 protein: CASSESVTVFEQYF

V gene: TRBV20-1
J gene: TRBJ2-2
clone size: -
D gene: -
CDR3 length: 13
CDR3 DNA: TGCAGTACTAAGGGGTATAACACCGGGGGGCTGTTTTTT
CDR3 protein: CSTKGYNTGGLFF

V gene: TRBV5-1
J gene: TRBJ2-3
clone size: many
D gene: -
CDR3 length: 12
CDR3 DNA: TGCGCCAGCAGCTTTCACACAGATACGCAGTATTTT
CDR3 protein: CASSFHTDTQYF

V gene: TRBV5-1
J gene: TRBJ2-2
clone size: many
D gene: -
CDR3 length: 14
CDR3 DNA: TGCGCCAGCAGCACCTTTCCGGGCACCGGGGAGCTGTTTTTT
CDR3 protein: CASSTFPGTGELFF

V gene: TRBV2
J gene: TRBJ2-3
clone size: few
D gene: -
CDR3 length: 11
CDR3 DNA: TGTGCCAGACAGATAACAGATACGCAGTATTTT
CDR3 protein: CARQITDTQYF

V gene: TRBV19
J gene: TRBJ2-2
clone size: -
D gene: -
CDR3 length: 14
CDR3 DNA: TGTGGGACCTCCCCCGTTACGAACACCGGGGAGCTGTTTTTT
CDR3 protein: CGTSPVTNTGELFF

V gene: TRBV10-2
J gene: TRBJ2-1
clone size: few
D gene: -
CDR3 length: 12
CDR3 DNA: TGCGCCACCGAGACACAATACAATGAGCAGTTCTTC
CDR3 protein: CATETQYNEQFF

V gene: TRBV3-1
J gene: TRBJ1-1
clone size: many
D gene: -
CDR3 length: 11
CDR3 DNA: TGTGCCAGCAGCCGGGGGAATGAAGCTTTCTTT
CDR3 protein: CASSRGNEAFF

V gene: TRBV4-1
J gene: TRBJ1-1
clone size: many
D gene: -
CDR3 length: 14
CDR3 DNA: TGCGCCAGCAGCGGACCGTTGCGGGGCACTGAAGCTTTCTTT
CDR3 protein: CASSGPLRGTEAFF

V gene: TRBV5-1
J gene: TRBJ1-5
clone size: many
D gene: TRBD1
CDR3 length: 15
CDR3 DNA: TGTGCCAGCAGCTTTCAGGGGGCTAGCAATCAGCCCCAGCATTTT
CDR3 protein: CASSFQGASNQPQHF

V gene: TRBV6-1
J gene: TRBJ2-2
clone size: few
D gene: -
CDR3 length: 15
CDR3 DNA: TGTGCCAGCAGTGGCGGGCAGGGTTACACCGGGGAGCTGTTTTTT
CDR3 protein: CASSGGQGYTGELFF

V gene: TRBV28
J gene: TRBJ2-7
clone size: -
D gene: TRBD1
CDR3 length: 14
CDR3 DNA: TGTGCCAGCAGGCCCGGGACAGTTTCCTACGAGCAGTACTTC
CDR3 protein: CASRPGTVSYEQYF

V gene: TRBV11-2
J gene: TRBJ2-3
clone size: many
D gene: TRBD2
CDR3 length: 16
CDR3 DNA: TGTGCCAGCAGCTTAGTTTTCCGGGGGGGAGGGGATACGCAGTATTTT
CDR3 protein: CASSLVFRGGGDTQYF

V gene: TRBV28
J gene: TRBJ1-2
clone size: many
D gene: -
CDR3 length: 13
CDR3 DNA: TGTGCCAGCAGCTCTTCCGGGCGGAGAGGCTACACCTTC
CDR3 protein: CASSSSGRRGYTF

V gene: TRBV10-2
J gene: TRBJ2-3
clone size: few
D gene: TRBD1
CDR3 length: 13
CDR3 DNA: TGCGCCAGCAGTGATGACAGGGCTGATACGCAGTATTTT
CDR3 protein: CASSDDRADTQYF

V gene: TRBV12-3/TRBV12-4
J gene: TRBJ2-7
clone size: many
D gene: -
CDR3 length: 13
CDR3 DNA: TGTGCCAGCACTGTAGGATTGCCTTTAGAGCAGTACTTC
CDR3 protein: CASTVGLPLEQYF

V gene: TRBV10-3
J gene: TRBJ2-1
clone size: -
D gene: TRBD2
CDR3 length: 15
CDR3 DNA: TGTGCCATCAGTTCGACTAGCGGGATTGGAAATGAGCAGTTCTTC
CDR3 protein: CAISSTSGIGNEQFF

V gene: TRBV7-9
J gene: TRBJ2-1
clone size: few
D gene: TRBD2
CDR3 length: 15
CDR3 DNA: TGTGCCAGCAGCTTAGGACTAGCTGACCACAATGAGCAGTTCTTC
CDR3 protein: CASSLGLADHNEQFF

V gene: TRBV11-3
J gene: TRBJ2-7
clone size: many
D gene: -
CDR3 length: 15
CDR3 DNA: TGTGCCAGCAGCTTAGCTCCAGGGCGCGCCTACGAGCAGTACTTC
CDR3 protein: CASSLAPGRAYEQYF

V gene: TRBV10-3
J gene: TRBJ2-3
clone size: -
D gene: -
CDR3 length: 15
CDR3 DNA: TGTGCCATCATGGCAGGACAACTTAGCACAGATACGCAGTATTTT
CDR3 protein: CAIMAGQLSTDTQYF